These 17 T cell receptor beta chains were all obtained from the same sample, sequenced in a study of regulatory T cells in long-lasting Graves disease. Assembly of TCR beta libraries relied on iRepertoire HTBI primers together with Arm-PCR of CDR3 regions. TCRdb independently ran MiXCR on the multiplex PCR reads; one entry per CDR3 protein. In the table there are about 470,000 distinct CDR3 sequences, 20% to 25% of which are singletons. The time point was: persistent/refractory GD, antithyroid drugs over 5 years with positive TRAb. PBMCs provided the RNA from which the TCR library was made. The sample in question was peripheral blood mononuclear cells (PBMCs), obtained when the disease was refractory, from a patient treated with antithyroid drugs. These receptors all come from a female donor with Graves disease.

This clonotype was counted ten times or more. The chain uses TRBV6-5 and TRBJ1-1; D gene unclear. This CDR3 is built from 14 residues. Germline CDR1 reads MNHEY; CDR2 reads SVGAGI. V was clipped by 0 bases and J by 7 bases, with 12 bases between them. The CDR3 nucleotides are TGTGCCAGCAGTTACTCGAGAGGAGTTTTTGAAGCTTTCTTT. Translation gives CASSYSRGVFEAFF.

The chain recombines TRBV9 with TRBJ2-6; D perhaps matches TRBD1 (7 bases). The CDR3 consists of 17 residues. In germline, CDR1 is SGDLS, CDR2 YYNGEE. V was pared by 0 bases and J by 3 bases, with 13 bases between. In DNA form, the CDR3 reads TGTGCCAGCAGCGTAGAGGAGGGGGCCTTTGGGGCCAACGTCCTGACTTTC. Its translation is CASSVEEGAFGANVLTF.

This clonotype was counted between two and nine times. The chain is built from TRBV12-3 or TRBV12-4 and TRBJ2-7; 11 bases agree with TRBD1. V lost 4 bases, J lost 2 bases, and 4 bases stayed unmatched. The length of the CDR3 is 15 residues. CDR3 residues: CASSSGQGGPYEQYF. CDR3 DNA sequence: TGTGCCAGCAGTTCGGGACAGGGGGGACCCTACGAGCAGTACTTC.

This sequence joins TRBV9 and TRBJ2-7; D remains unclear. Trimming took 1 base from V and 2 from J, leaving 10 bases between them. The V gene's germline CDR1 is SGDLS and CDR2 YYNGEE. This CDR3 is built from 14 residues. DNA for the CDR3: TGTGCCAGCAGCGTACTTGAACTTCCCTACGAGCAGTACTTC. It yields the protein CASSVLELPYEQYF.

The J gene is TRBJ1-1, the V gene TRBV6-1; D may be TRBD1 (5 bases). The CDR3 is made up of 13 amino acids. The ends were cut back, 5 bases at V and 4 bases at J, with 11 bases in the middle. CDR1 MNHNS and CDR2 SASEGT come from the germline V gene. The CDR3 sequence is CASSTGGSTEAFF. CDR3 in DNA: TGTGCCAGCAGTACGGGGGGAAGCACTGAAGCTTTCTTT.

This clonotype was observed many times. The rearrangement joins TRBV2 to TRBJ1-1, with a tentative D call TRBD1 (5 bases). There are 15 residues in the CDR3. The germline V and J ends were trimmed by 5 bases and 0 bases, with 13 bases remaining between them. Germline V gene sequence: CDR1 SNHLY, CDR2 FYNNEI. CDR3 loop: CASSRVKGLNTEAFF. The CDR3 region has the DNA TGTGCCAGCAGTCGAGTCAAGGGGCTGAACACTGAAGCTTTCTTT.

This rearrangement joins TRBV12-3 or TRBV12-4 to TRBJ2-7, with 12 nucleotides matching TRBD1. The CDR3 extends over 12 amino acids. CDR3 residues: CVSGQGAYEQYF. The DNA of the CDR3 is TGTGTATCGGGACAGGGGGCTTACGAGCAGTACTTC.

This clonotype was counted many times. The rearrangement joins TRBV28 to TRBJ2-7; TRBD2 matches at 7 bases. Trimming cost V 2 bases and J 1 base; bases outside gene matches: 8. The CDR3 is made up of 16 amino acids. Per germline, CDR1 MDHEN and CDR2 SYDVKM. DNA of the CDR3: TGTGCCAGCAGTTTACCCGGGACTACGGTTTCCTACGAGCAGTACTTC. Its translation is CASSLPGTTVSYEQYF.

This clonotype came up many times. This chain uses TRBV28 with TRBJ2-7; 8 bases are a match to TRBD2. CDR3 length equals 14 residues. Germline assignment: CDR1 MDHEN and CDR2 SYDVKM. In DNA form, the CDR3 reads TGTGCAGCGGCCGCGGGGGGCATCTCCTACGAGCAGTACTTC. Amino acid sequence: CAAAAGGISYEQYF.

This chain connects TRBV7-9 to TRBJ2-7, with D possibly matching TRBD1 (6 bases). Between the trimmed V and J ends, which lost 4 bases and 6 bases, there was a span of 19 bases. Germline CDR1 SEHNR, CDR2 FQNEAQ (reference sequence). The CDR3 has 15 residues. The CDR3 DNA is TGTGCCAGCAGCTCACCCGGGACATGGAAACCCGAGCAGTACTTC. Encoded protein: CASSSPGTWKPEQYF. The full variable domain, with the rest looked up from reference TRBV7-9 and TRBJ2-7, is DTGVSQNPRHKITKRGQNVTFRCDPISEHNRLYWYRQTLGQGPEFLTYFQNEAQLEKSRLLSDRFSAERPKGSFSTLEIQRTEQGDSAMYLCASSSPGTWKPEQYFGPGTRLTVT.

This clonotype has more than one count but fewer than ten. The chain has TRBV20-1 and TRBJ1-2; maybe TRBD1 (6 bases). The CDR3 has 15 residues. V lost 6 bases to trimming and J lost 4 bases, with 21 bases between them. Germline loops: CDR1 DFQATT, CDR2 SNEGSKA (reference sequence). The chain's CDR3 is CSALQTGTTIYGYTF. CDR3 coding DNA: TGCAGTGCCTTACAGACCGGGACAACGATCTATGGCTACACCTTC.

The rearrangement uses TRBV3-1 and TRBJ2-7, with D tentatively TRBD1 or TRBD2 (5 bases each). V was trimmed by 0 bases and J by 10 bases, leaving 19 bases between them. The CDR3 totals 15 residues. The germline V gene encodes CDR1 LGHDT and CDR2 YNNKEL (reference sequence). The CDR3 spells CASSQDNRRELGQYF. CDR3 DNA sequence: TGTGCCAGCAGCCAAGATAATCGCAGGGAGTTGGGACAGTACTTC.

This clonotype was recorded many times. In nucleotides, the CDR3 is TGTGCCAGCAGTTACTCCCAGGGGGCAAATGCACCCCTCCACTTT. It yields the protein CASSYSQGANAPLHF. This chain uses TRBV6-5 with TRBJ1-6; the match to TRBD1 covers 8 bases. Germline V CDR1 and CDR2: MNHEY, SVGAGI. The CDR3 has 15 amino acids. V lost 0 bases and J lost 11; bases outside the gene matches: 6.

In this sample, this clonotype turned up many times. J is TRBJ1-2 and V is TRBV7-2; D may be TRBD1 (5 bases). V lost 5 bases and J 5 bases, leaving 21 bases between the germline ends. Germline values: CDR1 SGHTA, CDR2 FQGNSA. The CDR3 covers 16 residues. The CDR3 region has the DNA TGTGCCAGCAGCGCCCGAAGTGGAGGGGCTAGATATGGCTACACCTTC. Amino acids: CASSARSGGARYGYTF.

In its sample, this clonotype was seen many times. This chain links TRBV14 with TRBJ1-2; D may be TRBD1 (5 bases). Per the germline V gene, CDR1 is SGHDN and CDR2 is FVKESK. V was pared by 2 bases and J by 8 bases, with 12 bases between. This CDR3 is 13 amino acids long. CDR3 coding DNA: TGTGCCAGCAGCCAAACCCAGGGAGTGGGCTACACCTTC. This codes for CASSQTQGVGYTF.

This clonotype has at least ten counts. The chain has TRBV28 and TRBJ1-1, with a tentative D call TRBD1 (5 bases). The germline gives CDR1 MDHEN, CDR2 SYDVKM. The CDR3 spans 15 residues. V was trimmed by 4 bases and J by 3 bases, leaving 15 bases between them. CDR3 in DNA: TGTGCCAGCAGTTCCGGGACCCCCGGGGACACTGAAGCTTTCTTT. Its protein is CASSSGTPGDTEAFF. Drawing the rest from reference TRBV28 and TRBJ1-1, the complete variable domain is DVKVTQSSRYLVKRTGEKVFLECVQDMDHENMFWYRQDPGLGLRLIYFSYDVKMKEKGDIPEGYSVSREKKERFSLILESASTNQTSMYLCASSSGTPGDTEAFFGQGTRLTVV.

This clonotype was recorded at least ten times. The chain uses TRBV25-1 and TRBJ2-6, with 7 nucleotides matching TRBD1. The V and J ends lost 4 bases and 0 bases, in that order; junction bases with no gene match: 12. Germline V gene data show CDR1 as MGHDK and CDR2 as SYGVNS. The CDR3 has 19 amino acids. The CDR3 DNA reads TGTGCCAGCAGTGCAGCCTTGGGGGACAGTTACTCTGGGGCCAACGTCCTGACTTTC. This translates into CASSAALGDSYSGANVLTF.